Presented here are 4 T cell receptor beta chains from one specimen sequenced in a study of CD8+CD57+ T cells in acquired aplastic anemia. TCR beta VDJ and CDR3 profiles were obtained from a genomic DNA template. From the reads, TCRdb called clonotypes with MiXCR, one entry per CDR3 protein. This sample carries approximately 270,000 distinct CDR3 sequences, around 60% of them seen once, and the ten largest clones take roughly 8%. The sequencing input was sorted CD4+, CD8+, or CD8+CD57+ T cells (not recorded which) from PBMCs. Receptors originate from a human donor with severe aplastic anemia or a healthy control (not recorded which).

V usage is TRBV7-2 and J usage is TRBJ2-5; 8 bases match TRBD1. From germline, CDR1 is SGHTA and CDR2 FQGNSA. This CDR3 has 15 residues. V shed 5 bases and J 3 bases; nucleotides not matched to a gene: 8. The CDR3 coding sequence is TGTGCCAGCAGCCTAACCGGGACAGGAAAAGAGACCCAGTACTTC. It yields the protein CASSLTGTGKETQYF.

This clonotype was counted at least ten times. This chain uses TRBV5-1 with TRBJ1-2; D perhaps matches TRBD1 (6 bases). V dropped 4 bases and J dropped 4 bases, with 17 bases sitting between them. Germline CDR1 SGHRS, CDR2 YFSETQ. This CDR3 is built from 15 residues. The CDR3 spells CASSLTTGNSYGYTF. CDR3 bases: TGCGCCAGCAGCCTGACAACAGGGAACTCCTATGGCTACACCTTC.

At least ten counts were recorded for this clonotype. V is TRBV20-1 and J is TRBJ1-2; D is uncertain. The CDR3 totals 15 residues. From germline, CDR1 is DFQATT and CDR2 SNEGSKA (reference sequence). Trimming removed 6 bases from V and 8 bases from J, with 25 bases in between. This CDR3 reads CSAARTGKLMGGYTF. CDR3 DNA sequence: TGCAGTGCCGCGAGGACGGGGAAACTTATGGGCGGCTACACCTTC.

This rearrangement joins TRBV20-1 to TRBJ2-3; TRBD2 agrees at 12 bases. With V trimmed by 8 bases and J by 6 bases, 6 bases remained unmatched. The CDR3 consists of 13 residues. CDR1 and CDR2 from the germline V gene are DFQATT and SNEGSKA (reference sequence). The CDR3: CSSLAGGVDTQYF. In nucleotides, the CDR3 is TGCAGTTCACTAGCGGGGGGTGTGGATACGCAGTATTTT.